In this sample, the clone carrying this T cell receptor beta chain turned up a few times. These data originate in a study of blood T cell repertoires in COVID-19. Study as a whole: The study drew acute and convalescent COVID-19 samples from the United States, Italy and Spain. From T cells, B-cell-depleted T cells, or PBMCs came the material, which was cDNA or gDNA.

As handled by the study authors: Quantification of nucleated cells was approximated via reference gene primer amplification. Method: immunoSEQ multiplex PCR; TCRdb's copy keeps in-frame clones and lacks some. V and J calls plus clone size are reproduced from that table; the DNA served to infer D and trimming. The table records about 80,000 clones, more than 75% of them present only once. The CDR3 loop spans 17 amino acids. Germline CDR1 SGDLS, CDR2 YYNGEE. J gave up 2 bases and V 0 bases, and 9 bases lay outside the gene matches. The V gene is TRBV9, the J gene TRBJ2-3; 7 bases map to TRBD2. The sequencing input was peripheral blood. The source is a human donor in a cohort sampled during active COVID-19. Written as DNA, the CDR3 is TGTGCCAGCAGCGTAGGGGACTATACTCTGAACACAGATACGCAGTATTTT. Translated: CASSVGDYTLNTDTQYF.